A selection of T cell receptor beta chains follows, all from one sample in a study of T cell changes during pregnancy in multiple sclerosis. Profiled with immunoSEQ multiplex PCR; TCRdb holds only in-frame clones, not every one. Of 66,000 or so clones listed, 90% to 95% are singletons. The sample was CD8+ T cells from peripheral blood mononuclear cells, taken before pregnancy. The source is a female donor with multiple sclerosis, enrolled in a pregnancy study. Both conserved end residues are trimmed from each CDR3. Fields, in order: V gene, CDR3 protein.

V: TRBV5-6
CDR3: ASQSGGITEAF

V: TRBV9
CDR3: ASSSFLGTEAF

V: TRBV28
CDR3: ASSFYRVRPYEQY

V: TRBV2
CDR3: AAIQVESSYNEQF

V: TRBV7-9
CDR3: ASIETDTQY

V: TRBV10-1
CDR3: ASPEDVGAHQGETQY

V: TRBV6-5
CDR3: ASSTAGTKETQY

V: TRBV6-6
CDR3: ASTPGRSYEQY

V: TRBV19
CDR3: ASKDPPEGTEAF

V: TRBV6-5
CDR3: ASALGLGEKLF

V: TRBV9
CDR3: ASSPDGDSGQPQH

V: TRBV4-2
CDR3: ASSQDMQASNQPQH

V: TRBV29-1
CDR3: SVETPRGNYGYT

V: TRBV2
CDR3: ARSGTGGVEQF

V: TRBV5-6
CDR3: ASSDRTSGGTDTQY

V: TRBV27
CDR3: ASSFLGQIYNEQF

V: TRBV9
CDR3: ASSVVLESTEAF

V: TRBV19
CDR3: ASIRDRDSGELF

V: TRBV19
CDR3: ATTTGLGYT

V: TRBV5-1
CDR3: ASSLSDSLTDTQY

V: TRBV2
CDR3: ASSPDRSNLLSGNTIY